Listed here are 13 T cell receptor beta chains from one sample, sequenced in a study of cytomegalovirus exposure and HLA in healthy donors. Researchers ran the PCR with 60 Vbeta and 13 Jbeta primers. Generated by immunoSEQ multiplex PCR, the TCRdb table keeps only in-frame clones and is missing some. The repertoire consists of roughly 100,000 clones, with about 78% occurring once and the leading ten covering approximately 1.3%. Sequencing used PBMCs. The receptors were gathered from a man younger than 40 in good health and CMV-seronegative.

The chain combines TRBV7-2 with TRBJ1-6; TRBD1 agrees at 9 bases. Germline assignment: CDR1 SGHTA and CDR2 FQGNSA. The V gene end was trimmed by 3 bases and the J gene end by 10 bases; junction bases not matched to a gene: 10. The CDR3 length is 16 residues. Here the CDR3 DNA reads TGTGCCAGCAGCTTCGCCGCGGGACAGGGAGGATCACCCCTCCACTTT. This translates into CASSFAAGQGGSPLHF.

This clone appeared a few times. The V gene is TRBV19, the J gene TRBJ2-6; 8 nucleotides align to TRBD1. The CDR3 sequence is 17 residues long. Trimming removed 4 bases from V and 2 bases from J; junction bases left unmatched: 7. CDR1 is LNHDA, CDR2 SQIVND, per germline (reference sequence). CDR3 loop: CASSNPRQGTGANVLTF. The CDR3 DNA follows: TGTGCCAGTAGTAACCCCAGACAGGGGACTGGGGCCAACGTCCTGACTTTC.

The V and J genes are TRBV6-5 and TRBJ1-2, with unresolved D. Trimming cost V 6 bases and J 5 bases, with 10 bases left between them. This CDR3 comprises 12 residues. CDR1 is MNHEY and CDR2 is SVGAGI in the germline V gene. The CDR3: CASRGGGYGYTF. For the CDR3, the DNA is TGTGCCAGCAGGGGAGGTGGGTATGGCTACACCTTC.

The chain recombines TRBV2 with TRBJ1-2, with 7 bases lining up with TRBD1. Germline assignment: CDR1 SNHLY and CDR2 FYNNEI. V shed 6 bases, J shed 5 bases, and the junction held 6 bases outside the gene matches. The CDR3 is made up of 13 amino acids. In DNA, the CDR3 is TGTGCCAGCAGGGGGGACAGCCTTTATGGCTACACCTTC. It is translated as CASRGDSLYGYTF.

V gene TRBV14 combines with J gene TRBJ2-7, with D maybe TRBD2 (5 bases). From germline, CDR1 is SGHDN and CDR2 FVKESK. Trimming cost V 7 bases and J 1 base, with 11 bases left between them. The CDR3 length is 13 residues. DNA of the CDR3: TGTGCCAGCAAAGGGAGTTGGTCCTACGAGCAGTACTTC. Protein sequence: CASKGSWSYEQYF. The variable domain in full, completed from reference TRBV14 and TRBJ2-7, reads EAGVTQFPSHSVIEKGQTVTLRCDPISGHDNLYWYRRVMGKEIKFLLHFVKESKQDESGMPNNRFLAERTGGTYSTLKVQPAELEDSGVYFCASKGSWSYEQYFGPGTRLTVT.

The V gene is TRBV9, the J gene TRBJ1-2; D remains ambiguous. V was pared by 0 bases and J by 7 bases, with 16 bases between. The germline V gene encodes CDR1 SGDLS and CDR2 YYNGEE. The CDR3 length is 15 residues. The CDR3 loop is CASSVATGGYGGYTF. CDR3 coding DNA: TGTGCCAGCAGCGTAGCTACGGGTGGATACGGTGGCTACACCTTC.

The chain joins TRBV5-1 to TRBJ1-1; D is ambiguous. Germline values: CDR1 SGHRS, CDR2 YFSETQ. V was trimmed by 0 bases and J by 2 bases, leaving 11 bases between them. The CDR3 contains 15 residues. The CDR3 is CASSLDARINTEAFF. The CDR3, as DNA: TGCGCCAGCAGCTTGGACGCCAGAATAAACACTGAAGCTTTCTTT.

This chain connects TRBV6-5 to TRBJ1-2, with D tentatively TRBD1 (6 bases). Germline CDR1 MNHEY, CDR2 SVGAGI. The CDR3 has 14 residues. Trimming stripped 6 bases from V and 5 bases from J, with 16 bases between. In DNA, the CDR3 is TGTGCCAGCAGAAACCTGGACAGTTTTTATGGCTACACCTTC. Translation gives CASRNLDSFYGYTF.

This rearrangement joins TRBV9 to TRBJ2-1, with a possible D match to TRBD2 (6 bases). The V end was cut by 3 bases, the J end by 3 bases, with 16 bases between. The germline CDR1 and CDR2 sequences are SGDLS and YYNGEE. This CDR3 has 16 residues. As DNA, the CDR3 is TGTGCCAGCAGCGGAGCCGGGTACGGGGGCTACAATGAGCAGTTCTTC. Residues: CASSGAGYGGYNEQFF.

This chain joins TRBV10-2 and TRBJ1-5; TRBD1 matches 9 bases. Losses at the gene ends were 2 bases for V and 5 bases for J; bases not matched to a gene: 10. The CDR3 is 17 residues long. The germline V gene has CDR1 WSHSY and CDR2 SAAADI. CDR3 in amino acids: CASSEPGTGRLDQPQHF. The CDR3, as DNA: TGCGCCAGCAGTGAGCCGGGGACAGGGCGCTTAGATCAGCCCCAGCATTTT.

The chain joins TRBV25-1 to TRBJ1-3; D is unresolved. This CDR3 is 12 amino acids long. Germline V gene lookup returns CDR1 MGHDK and CDR2 SYGVNS. V lost 4 bases and J lost 3, with 4 bases in between. This chain's CDR3 is CASSAFGNTIYF. In DNA form, the CDR3 reads TGTGCCAGCAGTGCGTTTGGAAACACCATATATTTT. The entire variable domain, with the rest obtained from reference TRBV25-1 and TRBJ1-3, is as follows: EADIYQTPRYLVIGTGKKITLECSQTMGHDKMYWYQQDPGMELHLIHYSYGVNSTEKGDLSSESTVSRIRTEHFPLTLESARPSHTSQYLCASSAFGNTIYFGEGSWLTVV.

The chain links TRBV30 to TRBJ1-2; tentatively, D is TRBD1 (5 bases). CDR3 length equals 11 residues. The V and J ends lost 8 bases and 7 bases respectively, with 14 bases between them. Germline lookup yields CDR1 GTSNPN and CDR2 SVGIG (reference sequence). CDR3 amino acids: CAQGRGFGYTF. The CDR3 DNA is TGTGCCCAAGGCCGGGGGTTTGGCTACACCTTC.

The chain employs TRBV18 and TRBJ2-5; 13 bases are shared with TRBD2. Germline V lookup: CDR1 KGHSH, CDR2 LQKENI. There are 16 residues in the CDR3. The J segment lost 10 bases and the V segment lost 3 bases, leaving 11 bases of the junction unmatched. The CDR3 DNA reads as TGTGCCAGCTCACCTCCGGGACTAGCGGGATTTGTGGTCCAGTACTTC. This gives the protein CASSPPGLAGFVVQYF. The full variable domain, completed using reference TRBV18 and TRBJ2-5, is NAGVMQNPRHLVRRRGQEARLRCSPMKGHSHVYWYRQLPEEGLKFMVYLQKENIIDESGMPKERFSAEFPKEGPSILRIQQVVRGDSAAYFCASSPPGLAGFVVQYFGPGTRLLVL.